This T cell receptor beta chain was obtained from a study of T cell repertoires in cytomegalovirus infection. Findings and limits, study-wide: Summed frequency of public TCR beta families distinguished CMV carriers with the relevant HLA.

Trimming removed 3 bases at V and 0 bases at J, with 3 bases between. This CDR3 contains 14 residues. Germline lookup yields CDR1 SGHTA and CDR2 FQGTGA. TCRdb re-derived calls from the reads in MiXCR, one entry per CDR3 protein. Of roughly 760,000 distinct CDR3 sequences listed, roughly 35% are singletons. This clonotype was seen just once. Its antigen remains unidentified. In this CDR3 the conserved last residue, phenylalanine or tryptophan, is missing, so a read error is likely. The sequenced sample consisted of PBMCs. The sequence was collected from a human donor in good health (CMV status not recorded). Some clones in this sample may be carry-over from other donors' samples. The chain uses TRBV7-3 and TRBJ2-6; D is ambiguous. Here the CDR3 reads CASSFSSGANVLTL. CDR3 nucleotides: TGTGCCAGCAGCTTTTCCTCTGGGGCCAACGTCCTGACTTTA.